This record covers a single TCR beta chain. The antigen is not known. The source of the sample is a study of T cell responses to AZD1222 COVID-19 vaccine. Study-wide context: Recipients boosted at about 4 weeks or about 12 weeks are pooled.

Profiling relied on immunoSEQ multiplex PCR, and the TCRdb table lists in-frame clones only, not all of them. There are 100,000 to 150,000 clones in the sample; approximately 88% occur only once, and around 1.5% lies in the top ten. The V gene lost 1 base and the J gene lost 1 base, with 7 bases spanning the gap. The CDR3 runs to 14 residues. CDR1 is ENHRY and CDR2 is SYGVKD in the germline V gene. Points from the study as a whole: There were mostly white British donors and more females than males, and clonal diversity was possibly underestimated.

This receptor was taken from an adult in good health. The V gene is TRBV10-3, the J gene TRBJ1-2; D is possibly TRBD1 (5 bases). The sequencing here drew on peripheral blood, taken on day 0 of AZD1222 vaccination. The CDR3 loop reads CAISEFDSNYGYTF. CDR3 sequence (DNA): TGTGCCATCAGTGAGTTCGACAGTAACTATGGCTACACCTTC.